The entry below gives a single TCR beta chain sequence along with its context. RNA extraction and reverse transcription yielded cDNA as sequencing template. Clones were read by immunoSEQ multiplex PCR, and TCRdb kept only the in-frame ones, dropping some. Of about 170,000 clones listed, about 72% are singletons. The data derive from a study of CD8+ T cells in alopecia areata. Per the germline V gene, CDR1 is SGHVS and CDR2 is FNYEAQ. The CDR3 contains 16 residues. V was trimmed by 1 base and J by 0 bases, leaving 10 bases between them. The chain joins TRBV7-6 to TRBJ1-5; tentatively, D is TRBD1 (6 bases). The receptor was derived from a human donor with alopecia areata. The specimen comprised CD8+ T cells sorted from blood, sampled at week 0. The CDR3 loop is CASSLGRGFSNQPQHF. DNA for the CDR3: TGTGCCAGCAGCTTAGGTAGGGGGTTTAGCAATCAGCCCCAGCATTTT.